The clone carrying this T cell receptor beta chain was seen more than once but under ten times. Antigen: not known. Treatment: roughly ten-day PBMC culture with coronavirus spike peptide pools or control peptides (ViraFEST assay). This sample stems from a study of vaccination and CD4 T cells after COVID-19. Overall study results and limits: Convalescent patients saw a median around 86% of their reactive clones show up only after vaccination.

The CDR3 totals 13 residues. Trimming left V 5 bases short and J 0 bases short, with 8 bases between. CDR1 WSHSY and CDR2 SAAADI come from the germline V gene. The Oncomine TCR Beta short-read assay was what sequenced the DNA obtained from cultured CD4+ T cells. In TCRdb, the PCR reads were re-called with MiXCR into one record per CDR3 protein. The data contain approximately 13,000 distinct CDR3 sequences, roughly 27% of them singletons. The sequences come from CD4+ T cells from blood, cultured in vitro, collected before SARS-CoV-2 vaccination. The chain joins TRBV10-2 to TRBJ2-7, with no clear D. This sequence originates from a human donor who received a COVID-19 vaccine. This CDR3 is CASSQRNSYEQYF. The CDR3, as DNA: TGCGCCAGCAGTCAACGGAACTCCTACGAGCAGTACTTC.